This TCR beta chain originates from a study of beta chain features in type 1 diabetes (dated by TCRdb to the late 2010s). Turning to the overall study: Mean age, gender distribution, total cell number and subset yield did not differ between patients and healthy donors. A total of about 100,000,000 sorted cells were examined across all samples, and RNA yield correlated strongly with the number of cells per subset. The study compared TCRB repertoires of sorted circulating CD4+ T cell subsets between recently diagnosed type 1 diabetes patients and matched healthy donors. Naive and central memory subsets were obtained from all 30 or so donors, but regulatory and stem cell-like memory subsets were isolated from only 8 patients and 8 healthy donors.

What the research found in general, with its limitations: At VDJ recombination sites, patients with type 1 diabetes made fewer insertions and deleted more nucleotides, a pattern implying thymic rearrangement abnormalities. Naive, central memory and regulatory TCRB repertoires appeared more similar among patients than among healthy donors. PCR might favor shorter templates, but patient and control samples were amplified and corrected together, so any skew would affect both groups equally. Because cDNA rather than genomic DNA was sequenced, highly expressing activated cells could have been over-represented, although no difference in activation and CD3 levels was found between groups. Type 1 diabetes patients showed a moderate but significant shortening of TCRB CDR3 length in all four CD4+ subsets. Only small numbers of individuals were included in the HLA sub-analyses, which left unresolved whether HLA type had any influence on TCRB rearrangement.

The entire isolated RNA was reverse transcribed using the High Capacity cDNA Reverse Transcription Kit, and thus expressed TCRB transcripts were sequenced. Deep immunoSEQ sequencing was performed on naive, central memory and regulatory T cell samples, with an average of about 3.57 million total reads per sample. Sorted cells were lysed in RLT buffer, and RNA was extracted using DNase-treated RNeasy Micro or Mini kits according to cell number. Each cell subset was processed on its own to prevent cross-contamination, while patient and healthy donor samples were processed together. The immunoSEQ multiplex PCR was used to amplify TCRB sequences from cDNA, yielding 87-bp fragments that span the CDR3 region. Sequencing of the amplicons was done on the Illumina HiSeq platform. Under the source paper's analysis protocol: Synthetic template baselines were used to correct PCR bias computationally, reads within Hamming distance 2 were collapsed, and singletons that could not be merged were discarded. Reads were aligned against IMGT to assign V, D and J genes, CDR3 length and insertions or deletions at six rearrangement sites. Within each subset, clonotype counts were normalized to sorted cell number, and only after that were true diversity and Gini coefficients computed with the tcR R package. Repertoire sharing was quantified using the overlap coefficient calculated on TCRB nucleotide sequences. Out-of-frame TCRB sequences from naive cells were analyzed as a proxy for the pre-selection repertoire. TCRdb took over this immuneACCESS table, retaining in-frame rearrangements with V and J assigned. Such tables are incomplete; in checked studies, under half of the missing clones stem from an unresolved V gene, and the remainder is unexplained. That table furnishes V, J and clone size, whereas the DNA furnished D and trimming. For this sample the table gives nearly 250,000 clones, of which roughly an eighth were detected only once. More than 0.02% of the sample comes from the top ten.

A remark on this clone: There is no known antigen for this receptor. No much larger clone is present one base from it, and per-base qualities are unavailable.

The CDR3 spans 16 residues, from the cysteine through the phenylalanine. Left in the record is the CDR3 DNA by itself, 48 bases read in frame from the first base. Between the V and J ends, shortened by 1 base and 5 bases respectively, the junction contains 16 bases. The germline V gene specifies SGHTA as CDR1 and FQGNSA as CDR2. From each donor, a single peripheral blood sample of about 116 mL on average was drawn into heparinised tubes. A BD FACSAria II was used to sort naive, central memory, regulatory and stem cell-like memory CD4+ T cells with a panel that included CD45RO, CCR7, CD25, CD127, CD95 and CD27. All sorted populations exceeded 98% purity. PBMCs were separated immediately by Lymphoprep density gradient centrifugation and were stained directly, without being cultured. So that batch effects would be minimized, each experiment stained and sorted samples in pairs, pairing one healthy donor with one patient.

The chain uses TRBV7-2 and TRBJ2-3; tentative D gene TRBD1, with 6 bases matching. Sequencing was done on a sample of naive CD4+ T cells from blood. The intended sense of this specimen's cell subset or site label: true naive CD4+ T cells. The receptor's source is a woman aged 40 to 50 in good health. The DNA is as follows: TGTGCCAGCAGCTTAGGGGGGCCACGTCCTCGAGATACGCAGTATTTT. Its translation is CASSLGGPRPRDTQYF.